What follows are 28 T cell receptor beta chains derived from one specimen sequenced in a study of blood T cell repertoires in COVID-19. The protocol was immunoSEQ multiplex PCR, while the TCRdb copy is restricted to in-frame clones and leaves out a portion. The sample gives some 170,000 clones, more than 75% of which show up once; roughly 1.2% is in the top ten. Sequenced material: PBMCs or T cells enriched from blood (not recorded which). The receptors originated from a human donor with acute COVID-19. The donor label of this sample is uncertain.

V gene TRBV5-1 combines with J gene TRBJ2-7, with D tentatively TRBD2 (7 bases). CDR3 length: 14 amino acids. The germline CDR1 and CDR2 sequences are SGHRS and YFSETQ. Deletions cut 3 bases from V and 5 bases from J, with 15 bases between. The CDR3 spells CASSSIGGLNEQYF. The CDR3 DNA sequence: TGCGCCAGCAGCTCGATCGGGGGGCTCAACGAGCAGTACTTC.

The gene calls are TRBV12-5 and TRBJ1-1; weak D call: TRBD1 (6 bases). Trimming left V 1 base short and J 6 bases short, with 18 bases between. This CDR3 has 16 amino acids. Germline assignment: CDR1 LGHNT and CDR2 FRNRAP. Here the CDR3 DNA reads TGTGCTAGTGGTTTGGGACTTGGCGGGGGCGGGTCTGAAGCTTTCTTT. It yields the protein CASGLGLGGGGSEAFF.

The chain couples TRBV30 to TRBJ2-2; 8 bases match TRBD2. This CDR3 has 15 amino acids. Germline CDR1 reads GTSNPN; CDR2 reads SVGIG (reference sequence). V shed 0 bases, J shed 4 bases, and the junction held 4 bases outside the gene matches. CDR3 in amino acids: CAWSVTGLVTGELFF. The DNA for the CDR3 is TGTGCCTGGAGTGTAACGGGACTAGTCACCGGGGAGCTGTTTTTT.

The V call is TRBV24-1, the J call TRBJ2-3; D gene uncertain. Trimming left V 6 bases short and J 2 bases short, with 8 bases between. The germline CDR1 and CDR2 sequences are KGHDR and SFDVKD. This CDR3 is 13 amino acids long. CDR3 loop: CATSSQDTDTQYF. The DNA for the CDR3 is TGTGCCACCAGTAGCCAGGACACAGATACGCAGTATTTT.

The sample holds one count of this clone. This chain uses TRBV11-2 with TRBJ2-7, with TRBD1 matching over 7 bases. In germline, CDR1 is SGHAT, CDR2 FQNNGV. The CDR3 length is 15 residues. The J segment lost 5 bases and the V segment lost 7 bases, leaving 14 bases of the junction unmatched. The chain's CDR3 is CASNFSPEGGNEQYF. For the CDR3, the DNA is TGTGCCAGCAACTTCTCTCCGGAAGGGGGCAACGAGCAGTACTTC.

The chain recombines TRBV12-3 or TRBV12-4 with TRBJ1-5; D is unclear. Trimming stripped 5 bases from V and 9 bases from J, with 11 bases between. This CDR3 contains 12 residues. The CDR3 coding sequence is TGTGCCAGCAGTCCCCGAGAATGGCCCCAGCATTTT. It codes for CASSPREWPQHF.

The gene calls are TRBV7-9 and TRBJ2-5; 7 bases match TRBD1. Trimming at V came to 7 bases and at J to 2 bases, leaving 10 bases not matched to a gene. CDR3 length: 15 amino acids. Germline CDR1 is SEHNR and CDR2 is FQNEAQ (reference sequence). In nucleotides, the CDR3 is TGTGCCAGCACCACTGTTCCGGGACAGCAAGAGACCCAGTACTTC. Protein: CASTTVPGQQETQYF.

The V and J genes are TRBV2 and TRBJ2-7, with a weak D call TRBD1 (6 bases). Germline V CDR1 and CDR2: SNHLY, FYNNEI. CDR3 length: 14 amino acids. The V end was cut by 6 bases, the J end by 4 bases, with 16 bases between. As DNA, the CDR3 is TGTGCCAGCAGGGGAACAGGGTTCAGGTACGAGCAGTACTTC. Protein: CASRGTGFRYEQYF. Together with reference TRBV2 and TRBJ2-7, the CDR3 gives the full variable domain: EPEVTQTPSHQVTQMGQEVILRCVPISNHLYFYWYRQILGQKVEFLVSFYNNEISEKSEIFDDQFSVERPDGSNFTLKIRSTKLEDSAMYFCASRGTGFRYEQYFGPGTRLTVT.

This chain joins TRBV6-2 or TRBV6-3 and TRBJ2-3, with 9 bases aligning to TRBD2. The CDR3 totals 17 residues. Germline CDR1 is MNHEY and CDR2 is SVGEGT. The ends lost 5 bases at V and 2 bases at J; junction bases unmatched: 11. The CDR3 loop reads CASSNPTLAGFTDTQYF. CDR3 DNA: TGTGCCAGCAGTAACCCGACTCTAGCGGGGTTCACAGATACGCAGTATTTT.

V gene TRBV4-2 combines with J gene TRBJ2-3, with D possibly being TRBD2 (7 bases). The CDR3 loop spans 17 amino acids. Per germline, CDR1 LGHNA and CDR2 YNFKEQ. The V and J ends lost 1 base and 3 bases respectively, with 17 bases between them. The CDR3 DNA reads as TGTGCCAGCAGCCAAGCCGAGGGGGGGCTTGGAACAGATACGCAGTATTTT. The encoded protein is CASSQAEGGLGTDTQYF.

The chain links TRBV7-2 to TRBJ1-5; no clear D gene. Germline assignment: CDR1 SGHTA and CDR2 FQGNSA. V was trimmed by 2 bases and J by 5 bases, leaving 19 bases between them. The CDR3 covers 17 residues. The CDR3 bases are TGTGCCAGCAGCTTAACGGTTAGCCCGGATTCCTATCAGCCCCAGCATTTT. Translated, it gives CASSLTVSPDSYQPQHF.

The chain is built from TRBV13 and TRBJ1-4; 9 bases are shared with TRBD1. CDR3 length equals 14 residues. Germline V gene lookup returns CDR1 PRHDT and CDR2 FYEKMQ (reference sequence). The junction had 5 bases not matched to a gene; V was cut back by 5 bases and J by 7 bases. Here the CDR3 DNA reads TGTGCCAGCAGCCTGGACAGGGGCGGTGAAAAACTGTTTTTT. This gives the protein CASSLDRGGEKLFF.

The chain combines TRBV19 with TRBJ2-1, with TRBD2 matching 7 bases. There are 14 residues in the CDR3. J gave up 5 bases and V 10 bases, and 11 bases lay outside the gene matches. Germline V gene data show CDR1 as LNHDA and CDR2 as SQIVND (reference sequence). The CDR3 loop reads CATLSRLANNEQFF. CDR3 DNA sequence: TGTGCCACCCTATCCCGACTAGCCAACAATGAGCAGTTCTTC.

This clone was picked up one time. The rearrangement joins TRBV7-3 to TRBJ2-1; weak D call: TRBD1 (6 bases). CDR1 SGHTA and CDR2 FQGTGA come from the germline V gene. The CDR3 covers 13 residues. V was clipped by 4 bases and J by 3 bases, with 7 bases between them. The CDR3 loop reads CASSWDIYNEQFF. In DNA, the CDR3 is TGTGCCAGCAGCTGGGACATCTACAATGAGCAGTTCTTC.

The CDR3 reads CASSRDITGELFF. DNA of the CDR3: TGTGCCAGCAGTCGGGACATCACCGGGGAGCTGTTTTTT. The chain has TRBV4-2 and TRBJ2-2; D may be TRBD1 (6 bases). The CDR3 contains 13 residues. The germline V gene encodes CDR1 LGHNA and CDR2 YNFKEQ. V shed 6 bases and J shed 4 bases, with 9 bases lying between them.

The V call is TRBV23-1, the J call TRBJ2-5, with TRBD1 matching over 11 bases. TRBV23-1 is noted as an ORF with a role that remains uncertain. Losses at the gene ends were 7 bases for V and 2 bases for J; bases not matched to a gene: 9. This CDR3 has 16 residues. CDR3 nucleotide sequence: TGCGCCAGCAAGATAAACCGGGACAGGGGGCAAGAGACCCAGTACTTC. It translates to CASKINRDRGQETQYF.

The chain carries TRBV5-4 and TRBJ2-3; 7 positions match TRBD2. J gave up 0 bases and V 0 bases, and 10 bases lay outside the gene matches. Germline loops: CDR1 SGHNT, CDR2 YYREEE (reference sequence). The CDR3 extends over 18 amino acids. The CDR3 DNA reads TGTGCCAGCAGCTTGGAGAGCGGGGCTTTACTTAGCACAGATACGCAGTATTTT. It specifies CASSLESGALLSTDTQYF.

The V and J genes are TRBV30 and TRBJ2-7, with a tentative D call TRBD1 (6 bases). This CDR3 region has 12 residues. V was cut by 2 bases and J by 3 bases, with 8 bases left in between. Germline V gene sequence: CDR1 GTSNPN, CDR2 SVGIG (reference sequence). CDR3 protein: CAWSLGGYEQYF. The CDR3 DNA follows: TGTGCCTGGAGTTTAGGGGGCTACGAGCAGTACTTC.

The chain employs TRBV5-5 and TRBJ2-5, with 15 bases matching TRBD2. This CDR3 spans 17 amino acids. Germline lookup yields CDR1 SGHKS and CDR2 YYEKEE (reference sequence). J lost 5 bases, V lost 3 bases, and 8 bases had no gene match. The CDR3 spells CASSSGLAGGPLETQYF. The CDR3 DNA is TGTGCCAGCAGCTCCGGACTAGCGGGGGGGCCATTGGAGACCCAGTACTTC.

This clone has just one count. The chain carries TRBV27 and TRBJ1-1; a possible D gene is TRBD1 (6 bases). The V end lost 6 bases, the J end lost 0 bases, and 20 bases lay between the germline ends. The CDR3 covers 17 residues. CDR1 MNHEY and CDR2 SMNVEV come from the germline V gene (reference sequence). The CDR3 sequence is CASSPDGGRGMNTEAFF. CDR3 coding DNA: TGTGCCAGCAGCCCCGACGGGGGGAGGGGGATGAACACTGAAGCTTTCTTT.

This chain joins TRBV4-2 and TRBJ2-1, with 8 bases matching TRBD2. Unmatched junction bases numbered 14, after V lost 4 bases and J lost 3 bases. The CDR3 sequence is 18 residues long. Germline loops: CDR1 LGHNA, CDR2 YNFKEQ. In DNA form, the CDR3 reads TGTGCCAGCAGCCCAAGACCGGGGGGTAGCGGGAACTACAATGAGCAGTTCTTC. Its protein product is CASSPRPGGSGNYNEQFF.

The V call is TRBV6-2 or TRBV6-3, the J call TRBJ2-7; TRBD2 matches at 7 bases. CDR1 and CDR2 (germline): MNHEY, SVGEGT. The CDR3 is 15 amino acids. J gave up 5 bases and V 5 bases, and 12 bases lay outside the gene matches. CDR3 sequence: CASSPRTGGLDEQYF. The CDR3 DNA reads TGTGCCAGCAGTCCCCGAACGGGGGGTCTAGACGAGCAGTACTTC.

The chain has TRBV5-4 and TRBJ1-5; D not certain. The CDR3 covers 12 residues. V was cut by 1 base and J by 9 bases, with 8 bases left in between. Germline CDR1 reads SGHNT; CDR2 reads YYREEE (reference sequence). The chain's CDR3 is CASSLYPGPQHF. The CDR3 coding sequence is TGTGCCAGCAGCTTGTACCCGGGGCCCCAGCATTTT.

The J gene is TRBJ1-2, the V gene TRBV4-1; 7 nucleotides agree with TRBD1. CDR1 and CDR2 from the germline V gene are MGHRA and YSYEKL. Trimming cost V 3 bases and J 7 bases; bases outside gene matches: 8. This CDR3 spans 14 amino acids. CDR3 in amino acids: CASSQVTGAPGYTF. DNA for the CDR3: TGCGCCAGCAGCCAGGTCACAGGGGCTCCTGGCTACACCTTC.

The chain couples TRBV30 to TRBJ1-5; D is undetermined. CDR3 size: 13 residues. Looked up from germline, CDR1 is GTSNPN and CDR2 is SVGIG (reference sequence). Deletions cut 3 bases from V and 3 bases from J, with 9 bases between. CDR3 loop: CAWSLDNNQPQHF. The CDR3 nucleotides are TGTGCCTGGAGCCTTGACAACAATCAGCCCCAGCATTTT.

The chain has TRBV12-5 and TRBJ2-7, with TRBD1 matching over 10 bases. The CDR3 is made up of 19 amino acids. Germline-derived CDR1 and CDR2 are LGHNT and FRNRAP. The V segment lost 0 bases and the J segment 0 bases; nucleotides outside the gene matches: 11. CDR3 in amino acids: CASGLVSGTGEEGSYEQYF. The CDR3 DNA follows: TGTGCTAGTGGTTTGGTTTCAGGGACAGGGGAAGAGGGCTCCTACGAGCAGTACTTC.

This clone was recorded only once. The V gene is TRBV19, the J gene TRBJ1-2, with 7 bases matching TRBD1. Germline loops: CDR1 LNHDA, CDR2 SQIVND (reference sequence). Trimming took 11 bases from V and 3 from J; bases not matched to a gene: 6. The CDR3 totals 12 residues. CDR3 protein: CACEGAYYGYTF. The CDR3, as DNA: TGTGCCTGCGAGGGGGCTTACTATGGCTACACCTTC. Together with reference TRBV19 and TRBJ1-2, the CDR3 gives the full variable domain: DGGITQSPKYLFRKEGQNVTLSCEQNLNHDAMYWYRQDPGQGLRLIYYSQIVNDFQKGDIAEGYSVSREKKESFPLTVTSAQKNPTAFYLCACEGAYYGYTFGSGTRLTVV.

The chain carries TRBV5-6 and TRBJ2-7, with D possibly matching TRBD1 (6 bases). CDR3 length: 13 amino acids. Trimming left V 7 bases short and J 5 bases short, with 16 bases between. The germline V gene encodes CDR1 SGHDT and CDR2 YYEEEE. CDR3 nucleotides: TGTGCCAGCCGTACAGGGTACGGCGACGAGCAGTACTTC. Protein product: CASRTGYGDEQYF.